Included here is one TCR beta chain sequence, with context. This sample was included in a study of identical twins. TCRdb reanalysed the 5' RACE reads using MiXCR and keeps one entry per CDR3 protein. The sample consists of roughly 750,000 distinct CDR3 sequences, around 20% of them appearing once. These same records also appear under a second study, on T cells expressing NK-cell markers. That investigation notes: It was sorted CD3+CD56+NKG2C+, CD3+CD56+NKG2C- and CD3+CD56-NKG2C+ T cells that supplied the TCR beta repertoires.

This TCR derives from a woman under 30 in good health. The sample was PBMCs.

The CDR3 bases are TGTGCCAGCAGCCGAATGGGGGGGCAGGAGTTCTTC. Its translation is CASSRMGGQEFF. This rearrangement joins TRBV7-9 to TRBJ2-1; D might be TRBD2 (7 bases). The CDR3 contains 12 residues. Germline V gene sequence: CDR1 SEHNR, CDR2 FQNEAQ (reference sequence). Trimming took off 5 bases at V and 14 bases at J, with 16 bases between the two ends.